A single T cell receptor (beta chain) is shown here with its context. The PCR made use of 60 Vbeta and 13 Jbeta primers. Data came from immunoSEQ multiplex PCR; TCRdb stores just in-frame clones and leaves some out. The table records 150,000 to 200,000 clones, about four fifths of them present only once. Trimming cost V 5 bases and J 5 bases, with 16 bases left between them. The CDR3 spans 16 residues. Looked up from germline, CDR1 is SEHNR and CDR2 is FQNEAQ (reference sequence). The sample is drawn from a study of cytomegalovirus exposure and HLA in healthy donors. The sequencing input was PBMCs. The source is a man between 18 and 35 years old in good health and CMV-seronegative. The genes are TRBV7-9 and TRBJ1-6; maybe TRBD1 (5 bases). CDR3 sequence reads: CASSPREGIDNSPLHF. The CDR3 nucleotides are TGTGCCAGCAGCCCACGGGAGGGGATTGATAATTCACCCCTCCACTTT.